The 27 T cell receptor beta chains presented below share a single source sample, sequenced in a study of human T cells and chemical hapten exposure. In TCRdb, the RACE reads were re-called with MiXCR into one record per CDR3 protein. The table has 180,000 or so distinct CDR3 sequences, around 24% seen once; the top ten hold under 7%. The time point: patch test 1, 2 weeks after DPC sensitization. Described treatment: therapeutic diphenylcyclopropenone sensitization with weekly scalp DPC. The sample was whole blood, taken in connection with sensitization to the hapten diphenylcyclopropenone (DPC). Receptor source: a woman aged 50 to 65 with alopecia areata. Some clones in this sample may be carry-over from other donors' samples.

The sample holds a few counts of this clonotype. This sequence joins TRBV6-5 and TRBJ2-3; D could derive from TRBD1 or TRBD2 (6 bases each). Deletions cut 7 bases from V and 1 base from J, with 18 bases between. The CDR3 runs to 16 residues. Germline V gene data show CDR1 as MNHEY and CDR2 as SVGAGI. CDR3 sequence: CASTDLRGVGTDTQYF. In DNA form, the CDR3 reads TGTGCCAGCACCGACCTGAGGGGGGTTGGCACAGATACGCAGTATTTT.

The chain joins TRBV5-1 to TRBJ1-1, with D perhaps matching TRBD1 (5 bases). CDR3 length equals 14 residues. The germline V gene has CDR1 SGHRS and CDR2 YFSETQ. Trimming took off 1 base at V and 4 bases at J, with 11 bases between the two ends. The CDR3 DNA sequence: TGCGCCAGCAGCTTGTATGGCAGGGTCACTGAAGCTTTCTTT. It is translated as CASSLYGRVTEAFF.

The chain combines TRBV20-1 with TRBJ2-5; perhaps TRBD2 as D (5 bases). CDR3 size: 14 residues. The V and J ends lost 0 bases and 1 base respectively, with 9 bases between them. Germline V gene sequence: CDR1 DFQATT, CDR2 SNEGSKA (reference sequence). CDR3 protein: CSARDGKLQETQYF. The CDR3 DNA reads TGCAGTGCTAGAGACGGGAAACTCCAAGAGACCCAGTACTTC.

The sample holds one count of this clonotype. This could be a read error, since a much larger clone is one nucleotide away. Given the absence of the conserved phenylalanine or tryptophan at the CDR3 end, a read error is likely. The gene calls are TRBV27 and TRBJ2-1; D unresolved. This CDR3 has 14 amino acids. V lost 6 bases to trimming and J lost 2 bases, with 11 bases between them. Germline CDR1 and CDR2: MNHEY and SMNVEV (reference sequence). The CDR3 is CASSHSGTYNEQFY. In DNA form, the CDR3 reads TGTGCCAGCAGCCATAGTGGGACCTACAATGAGCAGTTCTAC.

This clonotype was found many times. The CDR3 nucleotides read TGCAGCGTTGACTCCTCTGGACTAGCGGGACGAAGCTCCTACAATGAGCAGTTCTTC. Its protein product is CSVDSSGLAGRSSYNEQFF. The chain recombines TRBV29-1 with TRBJ2-1; 12 nucleotides align to TRBD2. The junction had 12 bases not matched to a gene; V was cut back by 3 bases and J by 0 bases. The germline V gene encodes CDR1 SQVTM and CDR2 ANQGSEA. The CDR3 spans 19 residues.

This chain links TRBV7-2 with TRBJ2-2; TRBD2 is a possible D gene (6 bases). From germline, CDR1 is SGHTA and CDR2 FQGNSA. The V end was cut by 5 bases, the J end by 8 bases, with 15 bases between. This CDR3 has 14 residues. CDR3 sequence reads: CASSPQSAGGELFF. For the CDR3, the DNA is TGTGCCAGCAGCCCCCAGTCAGCGGGTGGGGAGCTGTTTTTT.

This sequence joins TRBV29-1 and TRBJ1-2; D ambiguous. The CDR3 contains 13 residues. V was trimmed by 4 bases and J by 0 bases, leaving 9 bases between them. CDR1 is SQVTM and CDR2 is ANQGSEA in the germline V gene. CDR3 in amino acids: CSVVVSPNYGYTF. The DNA for the CDR3 is TGCAGCGTTGTTGTCAGCCCTAACTATGGCTACACCTTC.

This clonotype came up a few times. The rearrangement links TRBV29-1 to TRBJ2-1, with D possibly TRBD2 on 6 matching bases. The germline CDR1 and CDR2 sequences are SQVTM and ANQGSEA. The CDR3 is 14 amino acids. V lost 2 bases and J 7 bases, leaving 15 bases between the germline ends. This CDR3 is CSVERTGAPNEQFF. In nucleotides, the CDR3 is TGCAGCGTTGAAAGGACGGGAGCGCCAAATGAGCAGTTCTTC.

This sequence joins TRBV4-2 and TRBJ2-2; 8 nucleotides agree with TRBD2. The CDR3 sequence is 16 residues long. The germline gives CDR1 LGHNA, CDR2 YNFKEQ. V trimming: 1 base; J trimming: 7 bases; junction bases outside the gene matches: 8. CDR3 coding DNA: TGTGCCAGCAGCCAAGTCGGGAGGGCCAGAGTCGGGGAGCTGTTTTTT. Protein: CASSQVGRARVGELFF.

J is TRBJ1-1 and V is TRBV10-2; 9 bases fit TRBD1. CDR3 size: 15 residues. V gave up 6 bases and J gave up 1 base; unmatched junction bases: 6. Germline-derived CDR1 and CDR2 are WSHSY and SAAADI. The CDR3, as DNA: TGCGCCAGCAGCAACACAGGGGGCGCGAACACTGAAGCTTTCTTT. Amino acid sequence: CASSNTGGANTEAFF.

This clonotype was seen more than once but under ten times. The J gene is TRBJ2-2, the V gene TRBV5-1; D is ambiguous. Germline CDR1 and CDR2: SGHRS and YFSETQ. Trimming left V 2 bases short and J 4 bases short, with 12 bases between. The CDR3 length is 15 residues. CDR3 nucleotides: TGCGCCAGCAGCTTTAGCATAACGAGCACCGGGGAGCTGTTTTTT. Protein product: CASSFSITSTGELFF.

The rearrangement links TRBV29-1 to TRBJ2-2; 7 bases match TRBD1. Trimming removed 5 bases from V and 7 bases from J; junction bases left unmatched: 10. Germline-derived CDR1 and CDR2 are SQVTM and ANQGSEA. CDR3 length: 14 residues. CDR3 DNA: TGCAGCGTTTCGGTAGGACAGGTCGGCGGGGAGCTGTTTTTT. This encodes CSVSVGQVGGELFF.

V usage is TRBV29-1 and J usage is TRBJ1-1; 10 bases agree with TRBD1. This CDR3 has 13 amino acids. The J segment lost 5 bases and the V segment lost 7 bases, leaving 7 bases of the junction unmatched. The germline V gene encodes CDR1 SQVTM and CDR2 ANQGSEA. The CDR3 sequence is CSARTGGRTEAFF. The CDR3 DNA follows: TGCAGCGCCCGGACAGGGGGAAGGACTGAAGCTTTCTTT. Looking up the rest from reference TRBV29-1 and TRBJ1-1 gives the full variable domain: SAVISQKPSRDICQRGTSLTIQCQVDSQVTMMFWYRQQPGQSLTLIATANQGSEATYESGFVIDKFPISRPNLTFSTLTVSNMSPEDSSIYLCSARTGGRTEAFFGQGTRLTVV.

The chain links TRBV20-1 to TRBJ2-7; TRBD1 aligns across 8 bases. Germline V gene lookup returns CDR1 DFQATT and CDR2 SNEGSKA (reference sequence). The CDR3 loop spans 13 amino acids. Trimming removed 3 bases from V and 3 bases from J; junction bases left unmatched: 4. This CDR3 is CSASRDRSYEQYF. The CDR3 DNA reads TGCAGTGCTAGCCGGGACAGGAGCTACGAGCAGTACTTC.

There are a few counts of this clonotype. J is TRBJ2-1 and V is TRBV7-8, with 11 bases fitting TRBD2. This CDR3 region has 14 residues. The V and J ends lost 6 bases and 6 bases, in that order; junction bases with no gene match: 4. Germline V gene lookup returns CDR1 SGHVS and CDR2 FQNEAQ. In nucleotides, the CDR3 is TGTGCCAGCAGAGCGGGACTAGCGGTCAATGAGCAGTTCTTC. This sequence encodes CASRAGLAVNEQFF. Using reference TRBV7-8 and TRBJ2-1 for the parts outside the CDR3, the full variable domain is GAGVSQSPRYKVAKRGQDVALRCDPISGHVSLFWYQQALGQGPEFLTYFQNEAQLDKSGLPSDRFFAERPEGSVSTLKIQRTQQEDSAVYLCASRAGLAVNEQFFGPGTRLTVL.

In its sample, this clonotype was seen many times. The genes are TRBV7-2 and TRBJ1-5; D unresolved. Germline V gene sequence: CDR1 SGHTA, CDR2 FQGNSA. V was trimmed by 1 base and J by 5 bases, leaving 12 bases between them. The CDR3 has 15 residues. The CDR3 reads CASSLDFGIHQPQHF. The CDR3 DNA follows: TGTGCCAGCAGCTTAGATTTCGGGATCCATCAGCCCCAGCATTTT. The whole variable domain, filled in from reference TRBV7-2 and TRBJ1-5, reads GAGVSQSPSNKVTEKGKDVELRCDPISGHTALYWYRQSLGQGLEFLIYFQGNSAPDKSGLPSDRFSAERTGGSVSTLTIQRTQQEDSAVYLCASSLDFGIHQPQHFGDGTRLSIL.

This clonotype was seen at least ten times. CDR3 in DNA: TGTGCCAGCAGCTTAGTCTATAAAGAGACCCAGTACTTC. Translated: CASSLVYKETQYF. This sequence joins TRBV7-2 and TRBJ2-5; no clear D. Deletions cut 1 base from V and 3 bases from J, with 6 bases between. The CDR3 has 13 residues. Germline assignment: CDR1 SGHTA and CDR2 FQGNSA.

This chain joins TRBV7-2 and TRBJ2-5; D possibly matches TRBD1 or TRBD2 (5 bases each). The CDR3 loop spans 13 amino acids. The V end lost 5 bases, the J end lost 4 bases, and 11 bases lay between the germline ends. Per the germline V gene, CDR1 is SGHTA and CDR2 is FQGNSA. CDR3 residues: CASSPGRRETQYF. CDR3 coding DNA: TGTGCCAGCAGCCCGGGACGGAGAGAGACCCAGTACTTC.

The chain carries TRBV20-1 and TRBJ1-6; no definite D call. V was shortened by 6 bases and J by 5 bases, with 8 bases between the two germline ends. Germline lookup yields CDR1 DFQATT and CDR2 SNEGSKA (reference sequence). The CDR3 loop spans 12 amino acids. CDR3 sequence: CSATLNNSPLHF. The CDR3 DNA reads TGCAGTGCGACGTTGAATAATTCACCCCTCCACTTT.

This clonotype is a singleton in its sample. This chain joins TRBV6-1 and TRBJ2-2, with 7 bases identical to TRBD1. V lost 6 bases to trimming and J lost 8 bases; unmatched junction nucleotides: 6. From germline, CDR1 is MNHNS and CDR2 SASEGT. CDR3 size: 13 residues. Here the CDR3 reads CASSPTGAGELFF. Written as DNA, the CDR3 is TGTGCCAGCAGCCCAACAGGGGCTGGGGAGCTGTTTTTT.

The V gene is TRBV25-1, the J gene TRBJ1-2; 12 nucleotides agree with TRBD1. The CDR3 is 16 amino acids. The junction had 7 bases not matched to a gene; V was cut back by 4 bases and J by 4 bases. The germline V gene has CDR1 MGHDK and CDR2 SYGVNS. CDR3 region: CASSATGTGGAYGYTF. The CDR3 DNA reads TGTGCCAGCAGTGCTACCGGGACAGGGGGCGCCTATGGCTACACCTTC.

Points on this clonotype: The junction shows a germline mismatch at one end, possibly a read error. The chain uses TRBV7-3 and TRBJ2-1; D might be TRBD2 (5 bases). This CDR3 is built from 15 residues. From germline, CDR1 is SGHTA and CDR2 FQGTGA. CDR3 protein: CVSSLNGMTYNEQFF. CDR3 coding DNA: TGTGTCAGCAGCTTAAACGGGATGACCTACAATGAGCAGTTCTTC.

This clonotype appeared a few times. The J gene is TRBJ2-3, the V gene TRBV20-1; D gene uncertain. V lost 5 bases, J lost 5 bases, and 14 bases lay in between. The CDR3 is made up of 13 amino acids. CDR1 DFQATT and CDR2 SNEGSKA come from the germline V gene (reference sequence). For the CDR3, the DNA is TGCAGTGCTGAAATAAACAGAGGAGATACGCAGTATTTT. Protein sequence: CSAEINRGDTQYF.

This clonotype was counted many times. The V call is TRBV27, the J call TRBJ1-1, with D tentatively TRBD1 (6 bases). The germline V gene encodes CDR1 MNHEY and CDR2 SMNVEV (reference sequence). Trimming shortened V by 3 bases and J by 4 bases, and 12 bases separated the two germline ends. The CDR3 spans 14 residues. The CDR3 nucleotides are TGTGCCAGCAGTTTTACGGACAGCGGCACTGAAGCTTTCTTT. It specifies CASSFTDSGTEAFF.

This clonotype was found a few times. The rearrangement uses TRBV29-1 and TRBJ2-5; D uncertain. The V gene's germline CDR1 is SQVTM and CDR2 ANQGSEA. The CDR3 sequence is 13 residues long. Trimming left V 4 bases short and J 5 bases short, with 14 bases between. The CDR3 sequence is CSVGDTPAETQYF. CDR3 coding DNA: TGCAGCGTTGGTGACACCCCAGCGGAGACCCAGTACTTC.

This clonotype showed up just a few times. The chain couples TRBV5-1 to TRBJ2-2; maybe TRBD1 (5 bases). V was trimmed by 4 bases and J by 4 bases, leaving 17 bases between them. This CDR3 is built from 16 residues. The germline gives CDR1 SGHRS, CDR2 YFSETQ. CDR3 sequence (DNA): TGCGCCAGCAGCCTGGACGGTGGGGCTCGCACCGGGGAGCTGTTTTTT. It specifies CASSLDGGARTGELFF.

The rearrangement joins TRBV6-1 to TRBJ2-1, with 9 bases identical to TRBD2. The J segment lost 3 bases and the V segment lost 11 bases, leaving 8 bases of the junction unmatched. The germline V gene encodes CDR1 MNHNS and CDR2 SASEGT. The CDR3 spans 14 residues. In DNA, the CDR3 is TGTGCCGTCCAGCGGGAGGATATCTACAATGAGCAGTTCTTC. Translating gives CAVQREDIYNEQFF.